This record looks at one T cell receptor beta chain sequence and its context. This sample is part of a study of blood T cell repertoires in COVID-19. The overall study: Sites in the United States, Italy and Spain provided acute and convalescent COVID-19 samples. From T cells, B-cell-depleted T cells, or PBMCs came the material, which was cDNA or gDNA.

Original handling: Reference gene primer amplification in the assay estimated nucleated cell counts. Assay used: immunoSEQ multiplex PCR; TCRdb lists only in-frame clones, some missing. The DNA gave D and trimming, while V, J and clone size come from that table. The sample comprises about 51,000 clones, approximately 86% of which are singletons, and over 1% rests with the top ten. Sequenced input: peripheral blood. This TCR came from a man in his 60s with acute or convalescent COVID-19.

The CDR3 is CASRADRGNEQYF. The DNA of the CDR3 is TGTGCCAGCAGAGCTGACAGGGGCAACGAGCAGTACTTC. The rearrangement links TRBV2 to TRBJ2-7; 8 bases align to TRBD1. The germline gives CDR1 SNHLY, CDR2 FYNNEI. The trim removed 6 bases at V and 5 bases at J, leaving 6 bases unmatched. The CDR3 has 13 amino acids.